The 8 T cell receptor beta chains presented below share a single source sample, sequenced in a study of cytomegalovirus exposure and HLA in healthy donors. The PCR was carried out with 60 Vbeta primers and 13 Jbeta primers. Repertoires were generated with immunoSEQ multiplex PCR, while TCRdb's copy carries only in-frame clones and drops some. The sample has around 90,000 clones; roughly 67% are singletons. Material for sequencing was PBMCs. The receptors were gathered from a boy between 5 and 17 years old in good health and CMV-seropositive.

This clone was recorded a few times. The chain uses TRBV30 and TRBJ1-1; 9 bases align to TRBD1. Germline V CDR1 and CDR2: GTSNPN, SVGIG (reference sequence). CDR3 length: 14 residues. Trimming removed 4 bases from V and 1 base from J; junction bases left unmatched: 4. The CDR3 is CAWTKTGGNTEAFF. CDR3 bases: TGTGCCTGGACCAAGACAGGGGGGAACACTGAAGCTTTCTTT.

The chain is built from TRBV27 and TRBJ1-2; D gene uncertain. This CDR3 has 13 residues. The germline V gene encodes CDR1 MNHEY and CDR2 SMNVEV (reference sequence). V dropped 2 bases and J dropped 6 bases, with 10 bases sitting between them. The CDR3 DNA follows: TGTGCCAGCAGTTTAACCGGGGTACATGGCTACACCTTC. Amino acids: CASSLTGVHGYTF.

CDR3 nucleotide sequence: TGCGCCAGCAGCCTGAGGGGTCAGGGGCACTATGGCTACACCTTC. Amino acids: CASSLRGQGHYGYTF. This chain uses TRBV4-3 with TRBJ1-2; possibly TRBD1 for D (6 bases). Germline V gene sequence: CDR1 LGHNA, CDR2 YSLEER. Trimming pared 4 bases from V and 3 bases from J, leaving 15 bases between. This CDR3 is 15 amino acids long.

CDR3 in DNA: TGTGCCAGCAGTGGAACAGGGGGTCCTTACAATGAGCAGTTCTTC. Its translation: CASSGTGGPYNEQFF. The gene calls are TRBV6-1 and TRBJ2-1; 8 bases line up with TRBD1. The V and J ends lost 4 bases and 4 bases, in that order; junction bases with no gene match: 6. Germline values: CDR1 MNHNS, CDR2 SASEGT. The CDR3 has 15 amino acids.

This clone was found a few times. The V call is TRBV7-9, the J call TRBJ2-5; TRBD2 matches at 10 bases. CDR3 length: 14 amino acids. Unmatched junction bases numbered 0, after V lost 2 bases and J lost 3 bases. Per the germline V gene, CDR1 is SEHNR and CDR2 is FQNEAQ (reference sequence). CDR3 in DNA: TGTGCCAGCAGCTTACTAGCGGGAGAAGAGACCCAGTACTTC. Translating gives CASSLLAGEETQYF.

This clone was seen a few times. CDR3 protein: CASSIFGSPEGEQYF. CDR3 bases: TGTGCCAGTAGTATTTTTGGTTCCCCCGAGGGCGAGCAGTACTTC. The V call is TRBV19, the J call TRBJ2-7; D may be TRBD2 (5 bases). The germline V gene encodes CDR1 LNHDA and CDR2 SQIVND (reference sequence). This CDR3 spans 15 amino acids. Trimming removed 3 bases at V and 6 bases at J, with 18 bases between.

The chain uses TRBV7-2 and TRBJ2-5; TRBD2 matches at 9 bases. The CDR3 is 15 residues long. The ends lost 2 bases at V and 4 bases at J; junction bases unmatched: 5. CDR1 and CDR2 from the germline V gene are SGHTA and FQGNSA. Here the CDR3 reads CASSLLAGRLETQYF. The CDR3 DNA reads TGTGCCAGCAGCTTACTAGCGGGACGGTTAGAGACCCAGTACTTC.

This clone was found a few times. The chain employs TRBV30 and TRBJ1-4; TRBD1 agrees at 7 bases. With V trimmed by 4 bases and J by 5 bases, 13 bases remained unmatched. The germline CDR1 and CDR2 sequences are GTSNPN and SVGIG (reference sequence). CDR3 length equals 16 residues. The CDR3 is CAWTHSPGTANEKLFF. The CDR3 DNA is TGTGCCTGGACCCACTCCCCCGGGACAGCGAATGAAAAACTGTTTTTT. The variable domain in full, with the rest retrieved from reference TRBV30 and TRBJ1-4, is SQTIHQWPATLVQPVGSPLSLECTVEGTSNPNLYWYRQAAGRGLQLLFYSVGIGQISSEVPQNLSASRPQDRQFILSSKKLLLSDSGFYLCAWTHSPGTANEKLFFGSGTQLSVL.